Reported below is one T cell receptor beta chain. This clonotype was found many times. Its antigen target is currently unknown. Per-nucleotide qualities are absent, and no much larger clonotype sits a single base away. The data belong to a study of regulatory T cells in long-lasting Graves disease (dated by TCRdb to about 2021). Broadly, across the study: Antithyroid drugs had been taken for less than 3 months by newly diagnosed Graves' disease patients. Peripheral blood TCR sequencing and RNA sequencing compared persistent Graves' disease patients with newly diagnosed Graves' disease patients. The study was conducted in China and was registered as a clinical trial. A total of around 35 samples were covered by TCR sequencing, comprising some 13 persistent and around 20 newly diagnosed Graves' disease patients. The research as a whole found: The small sample size was acknowledged by the authors as a limitation that may reduce accuracy. Only the TCR beta chain was sequenced and analyzed. Because the primary lesion, thyroid tissue, could not be accessed, the study looked at peripheral blood alone. Preferential use of TRBV28, TRBJ1-2 and TRBJ2-5 was observed in persistent disease, whereas TRBV20-1 and TRBJ2-1 were favored in newly diagnosed disease. Lower TCR Shannon entropy and fewer highly expanded clones were observed in persistent Graves' disease patients than in newly diagnosed patients, which suggested clonal expansion. A larger number of public clonotypes was shared among persistent patients (over 2,500) than among newly diagnosed patients (roughly 1,000).

Per the publication, the time point label means: newly diagnosed GD, antithyroid drugs for less than 3 months. For both TCR sequencing and RNA sequencing, RNA was extracted from PBMCs in TRIzol. Graves' disease was diagnosed according to American Thyroid Association guidelines. Patients were recruited from an endocrinology department in Xi'an, China. From each patient, 8 to 10 milliliters of peripheral blood was collected into an EDTA anticoagulant tube. Ficoll Paque Plus density gradient separation was used to isolate PBMCs, and no additional T cell sorting was done. An Agilent 2100 Bioanalyzer and agarose gel were used to check RNA quality, while a NanoDrop 2000 measured RNA concentration. The CDR1 and CDR2 encoded by the germline V gene (reference sequence) are MNHEY and SMNVEV. The CDR3 runs 15 amino acids, cysteine and phenylalanine included. CDR3 DNA only is kept here, 45 bases in frame from base 1.

Receptor libraries were prepared by multiplex PCR. The instrument given in TCRdb is Illumina HiSeq 4000. To build TCR beta libraries, CDR3 regions were amplified by Arm-PCR using iRepertoire HTBI primers. Gel purification was performed on PCR products prior to sequencing. The source study handled its data this way. Gene usage analysis of CDR3 amino acid clonotypes relied on the 60 or so TRBV and over 13 TRBJ segments identified across samples. Filtered high-quality paired reads were merged into contigs using COPE and FqMerger. Contigs were aligned with BLAST to IMGT TRBV, TRBD and TRBJ reference genes, and CDR3 was defined per IMGT. Any clonotype with a frequency above 0.1% was counted as a highly expanded clone. Repertoire diversity was measured by Shannon entropy, and V-J evenness by the Gini coefficient. Public clonotypes were defined as clonotypes shared by more than one individual. TCRdb reworked the public reads: Q25 trimming with fastp, MiXCR clone assembly, productive beta chains retained. Rows merge per CDR3 protein into single entries with the most common DNA and genes. What appears here as the V and J calls and clone size reflects TCRdb's work, not the paper's. The sample data list over 300,000 distinct CDR3 sequences, and about 16% of these were observed just once. The ten largest clones add up to 22% of the sample.

This TCR was recovered from a female donor with Graves disease. Here the chain combines TRBV27 and TRBJ2-3; 9 bases in the middle match TRBD1. The J call may be faulty, since TRBJ2-7 better matches the DNA end. Here the sequenced sample was peripheral blood mononuclear cells (PBMCs), taken at new diagnosis, from a patient treated with antithyroid drugs. The CDR3 region reads CASSAPGTGLYEQYF. The nucleotide sequence reads TGTGCCAGCAGTGCACCCGGGACAGGGTTATACGAGCAGTACTTC.